The sequence of this T cell receptor (beta chain) was determined in a study of blood T cell repertoires in COVID-19. About the study: Both acute and convalescent COVID-19 samples were obtained from the United States, Italy and Spain. T cells, B-cell-depleted T cells, or PBMCs supplied cDNA or gDNA.

The V and J ends lost 7 bases and 0 bases respectively, with 13 bases between them. Germline V CDR1 and CDR2: SNHLY, FYNNEI. The CDR3 contains 15 residues. In the authors' workflow: Amplified reference gene primers provided the basis for estimating nucleated cell counts. Clones were read by immunoSEQ multiplex PCR, and TCRdb kept only the in-frame ones, dropping some. D and trimming come from the DNA, and the V and J calls and clone size come from that table. The sample records roughly 74,000 clones, around nine tenths being singletons. The gene calls are TRBV2 and TRBJ1-5, with D possibly matching TRBD1 (5 bases). Sequenced sample: peripheral blood. This clonotype was obtained from a man in his sixties or seventies with active or convalescent COVID-19. The CDR3: CASNSRGNSNQPQHF. The CDR3 nucleotides are TGTGCCAGCAATTCGCGGGGGAATAGCAATCAGCCCCAGCATTTT.